This is a list of T cell receptor beta chains from one sample in a study of T-cell reconstitution after alpha-beta-depleted transplantation in children. TCRdb recomputed calls from the PCR reads with MiXCR, one row per CDR3 protein. The sample yields about 250,000 distinct CDR3 sequences, 20% to 30% seen once. The sequenced sample was PBMCs, mostly from graft donor cells, obtained 360 days after TCRalphabeta/CD19-depleted stem cell transplant. Receptor source: a female patient aged 2-9 years who had a stem cell transplant for congenital amegakaryocytic thrombocytopenia, so the T cells may come from the graft donor. Both conserved end residues are part of each CDR3. D genes are given only for firm matches. Rows may omit the clone size; those that give it use once, few, many or a size class.

V gene	D gene	J gene	clone size	CDR3 protein	CDR3 DNA
TRBV28	-	TRBJ1-1	-	CASSLPLGVNTEAFF	TGTGCCAGCAGTTTACCCCTAGGGGTGAACACTGAAGCTTTCTTT
TRBV12-3/TRBV12-4	-	TRBJ1-2	-	CASSLRRRTNYGYTF	TGTGCCAGCAGTTTAAGGCGCAGGACTAACTATGGCTACACCTTC
TRBV29-1	-	TRBJ1-2	-	CSAASRRTNYGYTF	TGCAGCGCCGCCAGCAGGAGAACTAACTATGGCTACACCTTC
TRBV12-3/TRBV12-4	TRBD2	TRBJ2-7	-	CASSLGGLAGDEQYF	TGTGCCAGCAGTTTAGGTGGATTAGCGGGGGACGAGCAGTACTTC
TRBV7-9	-	TRBJ1-1	-	CASRAVRVGVNTEAFF	TGTGCCAGCAGGGCGGTCAGGGTCGGTGTGAACACTGAAGCTTTCTTT
TRBV15	-	TRBJ2-5	few	CATSRAPGEGLQETQYF	TGTGCCACCAGCAGAGCTCCGGGGGAAGGACTCCAAGAGACCCAGTACTTC
TRBV27	-	TRBJ1-5	few	CASSLSGVPRYSNQPQHF	TGTGCCAGCAGTTTATCGGGGGTACCGCGTTATAGCAATCAGCCCCAGCATTTT
TRBV7-2	TRBD2	TRBJ2-1	-	CASSLTSGRVIYEQFF	TGTGCCAGCAGCTTGACTAGCGGGAGGGTAATCTATGAGCAGTTCTTC
TRBV7-6	-	TRBJ2-7	few	CASSLSKSYEQYF	TGTGCCAGCAGCTTATCTAAGTCCTACGAGCAGTACTTC
TRBV12-3/TRBV12-4	TRBD1	TRBJ1-2	once	CASSNQGQGTYGYTF	TGTGCCAGCAGTAACCAAGGACAGGGCACCTATGGCTACACCTTC
TRBV10-2	-	TRBJ2-7	-	CASSESGGYEQYF	TGCGCCAGCAGTGAGTCTGGCGGCTACGAGCAGTACTTC
TRBV12-3/TRBV12-4	-	TRBJ1-3	-	CASRPRLFGNTIYF	TGTGCCAGCAGACCCCGACTCTTTGGAAACACCATATATTTT
TRBV28	-	TRBJ2-7	many	CASSRTQGPHEQYF	TGTGCCAGCAGTCGCACCCAGGGGCCCCACGAGCAGTACTTC
TRBV12-3/TRBV12-4	TRBD1	TRBJ1-2	few	CASSRQGFGNGYTF	TGTGCCAGCAGTCGACAGGGTTTCGGTAATGGCTACACCTTC
TRBV7-8	TRBD2	TRBJ2-3	-	CASSSEYLAGGITGDTQYF	TGTGCCAGCAGCTCCGAGTACCTAGCGGGGGGTATAACAGGAGATACGCAGTATTTT